This record looks at one T cell receptor beta chain sequence and its context. Both 60 Vbeta primers and 13 Jbeta primers went into the PCR. TCRdb's table, derived via immunoSEQ multiplex PCR, lists solely in-frame clones and lacks some. This sample yields 95,000 to 150,000 clones, of which about four fifths are seen a single time; around 3.5% belongs to the top ten. The sample belongs to a study of cytomegalovirus exposure and HLA in healthy donors. The clonotype originates from a woman between 35 and 50 years old in good health and CMV-seropositive. The sample consisted of PBMCs.

CDR3 residues: CASSIHGETNTEAFF. As DNA, the CDR3 is TGTGCCAGTAGTATTCACGGGGAAACGAACACTGAAGCTTTCTTT. This sequence joins TRBV19 and TRBJ1-1; no definite D call. V gave up 3 bases and J gave up 1 base, with 12 bases separating them. Germline V lookup: CDR1 LNHDA, CDR2 SQIVND (reference sequence). This CDR3 is 15 amino acids long.